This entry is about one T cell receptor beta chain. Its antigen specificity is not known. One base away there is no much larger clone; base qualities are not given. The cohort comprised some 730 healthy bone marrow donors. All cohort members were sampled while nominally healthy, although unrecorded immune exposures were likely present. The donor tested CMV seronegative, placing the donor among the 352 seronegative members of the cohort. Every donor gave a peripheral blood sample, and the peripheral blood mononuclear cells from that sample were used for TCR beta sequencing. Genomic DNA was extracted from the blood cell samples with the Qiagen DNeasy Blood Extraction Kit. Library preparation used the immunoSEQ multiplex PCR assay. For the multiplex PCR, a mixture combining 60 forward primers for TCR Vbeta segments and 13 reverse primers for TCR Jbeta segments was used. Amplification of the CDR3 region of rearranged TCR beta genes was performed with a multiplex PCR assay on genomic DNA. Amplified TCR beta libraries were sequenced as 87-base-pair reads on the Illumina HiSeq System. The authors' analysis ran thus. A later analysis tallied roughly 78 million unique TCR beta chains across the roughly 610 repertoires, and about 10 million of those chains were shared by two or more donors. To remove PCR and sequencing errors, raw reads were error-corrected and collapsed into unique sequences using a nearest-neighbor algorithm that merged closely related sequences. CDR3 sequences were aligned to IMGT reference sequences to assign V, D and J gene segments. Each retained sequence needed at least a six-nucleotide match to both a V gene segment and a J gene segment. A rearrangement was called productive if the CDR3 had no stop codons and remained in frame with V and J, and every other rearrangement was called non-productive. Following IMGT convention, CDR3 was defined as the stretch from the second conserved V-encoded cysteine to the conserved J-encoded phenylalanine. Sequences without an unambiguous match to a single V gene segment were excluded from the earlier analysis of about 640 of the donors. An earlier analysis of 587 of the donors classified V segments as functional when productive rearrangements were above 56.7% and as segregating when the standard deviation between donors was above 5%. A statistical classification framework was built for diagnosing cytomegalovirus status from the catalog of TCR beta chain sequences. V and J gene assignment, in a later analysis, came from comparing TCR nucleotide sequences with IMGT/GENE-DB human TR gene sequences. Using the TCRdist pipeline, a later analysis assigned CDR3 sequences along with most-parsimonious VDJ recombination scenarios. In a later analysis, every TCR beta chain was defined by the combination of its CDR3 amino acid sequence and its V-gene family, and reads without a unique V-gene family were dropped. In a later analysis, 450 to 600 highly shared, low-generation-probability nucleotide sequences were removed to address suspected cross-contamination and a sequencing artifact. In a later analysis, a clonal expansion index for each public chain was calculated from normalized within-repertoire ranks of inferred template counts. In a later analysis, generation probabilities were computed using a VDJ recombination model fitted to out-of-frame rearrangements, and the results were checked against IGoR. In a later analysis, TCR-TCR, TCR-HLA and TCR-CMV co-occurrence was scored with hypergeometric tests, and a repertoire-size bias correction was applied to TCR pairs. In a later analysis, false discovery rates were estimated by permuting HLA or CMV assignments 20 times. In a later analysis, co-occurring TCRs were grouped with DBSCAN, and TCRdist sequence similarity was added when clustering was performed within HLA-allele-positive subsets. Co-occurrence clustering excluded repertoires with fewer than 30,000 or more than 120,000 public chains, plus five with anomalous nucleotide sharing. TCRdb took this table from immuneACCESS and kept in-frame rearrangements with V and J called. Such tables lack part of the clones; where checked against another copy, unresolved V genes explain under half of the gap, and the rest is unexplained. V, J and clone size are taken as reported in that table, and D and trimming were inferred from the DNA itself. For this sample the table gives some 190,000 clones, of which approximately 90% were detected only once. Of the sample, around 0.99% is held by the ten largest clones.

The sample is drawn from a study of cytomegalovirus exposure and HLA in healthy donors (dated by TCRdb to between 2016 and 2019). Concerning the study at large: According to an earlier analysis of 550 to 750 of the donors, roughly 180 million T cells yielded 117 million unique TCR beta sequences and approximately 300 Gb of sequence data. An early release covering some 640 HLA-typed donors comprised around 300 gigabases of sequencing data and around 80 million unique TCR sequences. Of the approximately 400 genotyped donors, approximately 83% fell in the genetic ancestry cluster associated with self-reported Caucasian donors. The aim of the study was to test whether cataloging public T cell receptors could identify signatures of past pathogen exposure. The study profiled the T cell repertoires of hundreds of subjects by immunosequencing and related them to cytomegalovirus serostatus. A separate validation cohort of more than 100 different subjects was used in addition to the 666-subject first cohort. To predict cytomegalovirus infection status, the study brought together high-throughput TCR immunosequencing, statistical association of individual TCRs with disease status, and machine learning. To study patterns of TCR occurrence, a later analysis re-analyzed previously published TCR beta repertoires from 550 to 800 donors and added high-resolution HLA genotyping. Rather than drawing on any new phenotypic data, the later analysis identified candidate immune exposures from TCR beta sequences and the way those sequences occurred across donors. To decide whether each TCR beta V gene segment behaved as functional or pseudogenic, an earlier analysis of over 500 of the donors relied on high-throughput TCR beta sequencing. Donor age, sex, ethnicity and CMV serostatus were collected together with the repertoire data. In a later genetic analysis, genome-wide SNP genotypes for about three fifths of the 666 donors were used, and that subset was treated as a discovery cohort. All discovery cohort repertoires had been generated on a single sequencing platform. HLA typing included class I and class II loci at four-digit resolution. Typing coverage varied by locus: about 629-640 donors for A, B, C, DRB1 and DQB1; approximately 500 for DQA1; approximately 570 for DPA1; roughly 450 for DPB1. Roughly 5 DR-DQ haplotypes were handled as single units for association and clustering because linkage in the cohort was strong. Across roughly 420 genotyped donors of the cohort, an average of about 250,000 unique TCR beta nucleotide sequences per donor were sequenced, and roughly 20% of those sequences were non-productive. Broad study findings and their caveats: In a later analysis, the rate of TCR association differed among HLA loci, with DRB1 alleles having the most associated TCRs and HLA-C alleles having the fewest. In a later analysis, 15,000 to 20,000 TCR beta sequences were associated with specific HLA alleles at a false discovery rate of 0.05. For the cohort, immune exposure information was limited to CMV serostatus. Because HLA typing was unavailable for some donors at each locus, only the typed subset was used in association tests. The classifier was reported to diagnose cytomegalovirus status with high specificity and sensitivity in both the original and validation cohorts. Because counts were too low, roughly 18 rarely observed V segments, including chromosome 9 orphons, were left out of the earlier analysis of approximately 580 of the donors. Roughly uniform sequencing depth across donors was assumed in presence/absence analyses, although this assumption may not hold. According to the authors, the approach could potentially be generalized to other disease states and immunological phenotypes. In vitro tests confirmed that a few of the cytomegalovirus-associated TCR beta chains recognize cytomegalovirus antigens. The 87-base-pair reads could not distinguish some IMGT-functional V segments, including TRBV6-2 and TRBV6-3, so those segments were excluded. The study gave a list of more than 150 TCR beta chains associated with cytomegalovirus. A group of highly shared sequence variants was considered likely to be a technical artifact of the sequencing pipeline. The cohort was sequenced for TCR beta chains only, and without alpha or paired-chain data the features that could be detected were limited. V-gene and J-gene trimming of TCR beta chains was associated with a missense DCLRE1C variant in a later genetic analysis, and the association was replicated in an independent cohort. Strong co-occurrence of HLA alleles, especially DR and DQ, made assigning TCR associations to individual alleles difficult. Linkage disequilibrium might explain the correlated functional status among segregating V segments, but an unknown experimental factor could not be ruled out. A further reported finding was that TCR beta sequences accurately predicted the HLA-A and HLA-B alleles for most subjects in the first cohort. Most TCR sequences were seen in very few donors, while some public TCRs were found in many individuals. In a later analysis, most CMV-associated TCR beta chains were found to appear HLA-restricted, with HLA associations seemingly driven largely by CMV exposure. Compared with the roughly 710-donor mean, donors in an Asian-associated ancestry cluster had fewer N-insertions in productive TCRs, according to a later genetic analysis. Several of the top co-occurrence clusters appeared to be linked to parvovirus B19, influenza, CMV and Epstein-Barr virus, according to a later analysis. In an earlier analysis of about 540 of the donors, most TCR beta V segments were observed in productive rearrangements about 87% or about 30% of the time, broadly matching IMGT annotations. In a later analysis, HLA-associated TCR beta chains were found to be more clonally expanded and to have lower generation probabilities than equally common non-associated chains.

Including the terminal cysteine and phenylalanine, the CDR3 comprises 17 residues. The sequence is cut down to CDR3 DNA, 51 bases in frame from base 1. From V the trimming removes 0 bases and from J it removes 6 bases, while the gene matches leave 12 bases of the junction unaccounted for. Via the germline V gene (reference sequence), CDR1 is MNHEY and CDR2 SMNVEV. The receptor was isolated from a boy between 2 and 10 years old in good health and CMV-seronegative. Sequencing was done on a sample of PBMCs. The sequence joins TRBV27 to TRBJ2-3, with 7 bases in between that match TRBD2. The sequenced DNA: TGTGCCAGCAGTTTATCGGCCGGAGCTCTCGGGGGGGATACGCAGTATTTT. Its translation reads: CASSLSAGALGGDTQYF.